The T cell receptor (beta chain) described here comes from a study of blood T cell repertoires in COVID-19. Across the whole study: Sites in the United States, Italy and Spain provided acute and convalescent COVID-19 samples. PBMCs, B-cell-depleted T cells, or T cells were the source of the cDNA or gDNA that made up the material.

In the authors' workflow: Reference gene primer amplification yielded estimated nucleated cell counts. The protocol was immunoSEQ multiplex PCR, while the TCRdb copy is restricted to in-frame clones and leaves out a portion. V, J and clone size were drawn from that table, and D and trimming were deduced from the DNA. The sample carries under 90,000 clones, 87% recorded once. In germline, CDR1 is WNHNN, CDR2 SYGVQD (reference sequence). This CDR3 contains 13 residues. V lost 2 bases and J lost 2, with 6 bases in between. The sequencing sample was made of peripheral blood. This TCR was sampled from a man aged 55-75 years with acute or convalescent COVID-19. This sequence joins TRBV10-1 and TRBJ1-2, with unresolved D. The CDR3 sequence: CASSETRNYGYTF. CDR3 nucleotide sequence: TGCGCCAGCAGTGAGACTCGGAACTATGGCTACACCTTC.